These 22 T cell receptor beta chains were all obtained from the same sample, sequenced in a study of T cells after yellow fever vaccination. TCRdb recomputed calls from the 5' RACE reads with MiXCR, one row per CDR3 protein. The data hold hundreds of thousands of distinct CDR3 sequences, with roughly 20% observed a single time. The sample in question was PBMCs, obtained before the yellow fever booster vaccination. The receptors derive from a man aged 18 to 30 who received the YFV17D yellow fever vaccine.

This clonotype was seen only a few times. CDR3 nucleotides: TGCGCCAGCAGCGGAGGGAGCGCGGGCACTGAAGCTTTCTTT. Protein product: CASSGGSAGTEAFF. This chain links TRBV5-1 with TRBJ1-1; no clear D. This CDR3 has 14 residues. The germline CDR1 and CDR2 sequences are SGHRS and YFSETQ. V shed 4 bases and J shed 4 bases, with 14 bases lying between them.

The chain links TRBV7-2 to TRBJ2-3; weak D call: TRBD2 (5 bases). This CDR3 spans 13 amino acids. V was trimmed by 5 bases and J by 6 bases, leaving 12 bases between them. From germline, CDR1 is SGHTA and CDR2 FQGNSA. This CDR3 reads CASSNLGVDTQYF. The CDR3 region has the DNA TGTGCCAGCAGCAACCTCGGGGTGGATACGCAGTATTTT.

This clonotype was counted a few times. This chain links TRBV7-2 with TRBJ1-2; no reliable D call. Trimming stripped 1 base from V and 1 base from J, with 7 bases between. The CDR3 has 14 residues. Germline CDR1 SGHTA, CDR2 FQGNSA. The chain's CDR3 is CASSLEQNNYGYTF. CDR3 DNA sequence: TGTGCCAGCAGCTTAGAACAGAATAACTATGGCTACACCTTC. Using reference TRBV7-2 and TRBJ1-2 for the parts outside the CDR3, the full variable domain is GAGVSQSPSNKVTEKGKDVELRCDPISGHTALYWYRQSLGQGLEFLIYFQGNSAPDKSGLPSDRFSAERTGGSVSTLTIQRTQQEDSAVYLCASSLEQNNYGYTFGSGTRLTVV.

This clonotype was counted between two and nine times. The chain links TRBV6-5 to TRBJ2-5; perhaps TRBD1 as D (6 bases). V was shortened by 0 bases and J by 5 bases, with 16 bases between the two germline ends. Per the germline V gene, CDR1 is MNHEY and CDR2 is SVGAGI. The CDR3 length is 16 residues. This CDR3 is CASSYSITGSDETQYF. The CDR3 DNA reads TGTGCCAGCAGTTACTCGATTACAGGGAGTGATGAGACCCAGTACTTC.

V is TRBV18 and J is TRBJ2-1, with 11 bases matching TRBD2. Trimming cost V 3 bases and J 3 bases; bases outside gene matches: 4. The CDR3 length is 16 residues. Germline V gives CDR1 KGHSH, CDR2 LQKENI. The CDR3 loop reads CASSPLAGGNYNEQFF. The CDR3, as DNA: TGTGCCAGCTCACCCTTAGCGGGGGGGAACTACAATGAGCAGTTCTTC.

The chain employs TRBV7-8 and TRBJ2-5, with D maybe TRBD1 (5 bases). In germline, CDR1 is SGHVS, CDR2 FQNEAQ. This CDR3 is 17 amino acids long. V was trimmed by 0 bases and J by 5 bases, leaving 19 bases between them. The CDR3 nucleotides read TGTGCCAGCAGCTTAGCCTTCGCGTCAGGGCCTAAGGAGACCCAGTACTTC. Translated, it gives CASSLAFASGPKETQYF.

Remarks on this clonotype: This may come from a read error, since a much larger clone is one base off. The chain couples TRBV7-6 to TRBJ1-2; no firm D call. The CDR3 runs 13 residues. Germline V gene lookup returns CDR1 SGHVS and CDR2 FNYEAQ. CDR3 sequence (DNA): TGTACCAGCAGCTTAGAGGGAAACTATGGCTACACCTTC. This codes for CTSSLEGNYGYTF.

The chain is built from TRBV4-3 and TRBJ1-1, with TRBD1 identical over 8 bases. The CDR3 covers 16 residues. After removal of 3 bases from V and 5 bases from J, the junction contained 11 bases not matched to a gene. Germline lookup yields CDR1 LGHNA and CDR2 YSLEER. The CDR3 loop is CASSQERTGLRTEAFF. CDR3 sequence (DNA): TGCGCCAGCAGCCAGGAAAGGACAGGGCTTCGGACTGAAGCTTTCTTT.

The chain has TRBV20-1 and TRBJ2-7; 8 bases line up with TRBD1. The germline gives CDR1 DFQATT, CDR2 SNEGSKA (reference sequence). V dropped 6 bases and J dropped 6; count of bases not matched to a gene: 7. CDR3 length: 12 amino acids. DNA of the CDR3: TGCAGTGCCGAGTTTACAGGGGGCGAGCAGTACTTC. It encodes CSAEFTGGEQYF.

The chain couples TRBV28 to TRBJ2-2; 11 bases line up with TRBD2. This CDR3 is built from 18 residues. Unmatched junction bases numbered 14, after V lost 2 bases and J lost 9 bases. Germline CDR1 and CDR2: MDHEN and SYDVKM. CDR3 coding DNA: TGTGCCAGCAGTTTAACACCGACTAGCGGGGTATTTGGCCGGGAGCTGTTTTTT. Amino acid sequence: CASSLTPTSGVFGRELFF.

This clonotype has just a few counts. This chain connects TRBV6-5 to TRBJ2-1; 9 positions match TRBD1. Per the germline V gene, CDR1 is MNHEY and CDR2 is SVGAGI. V lost 6 bases and J lost 4; bases outside the gene matches: 7. CDR3 size: 15 residues. This CDR3 is CASSRDRELYNEQFF. CDR3 nucleotide sequence: TGTGCCAGCAGCCGGGACAGGGAACTTTACAATGAGCAGTTCTTC.

In DNA, the CDR3 is TGCGCCAGCAGCTTGTCGTGGGGGACGGACACCTACGAGCAGTACTTC. This translates into CASSLSWGTDTYEQYF. V is TRBV5-1 and J is TRBJ2-7; D may match TRBD1 or TRBD2 (5 bases each). Germline CDR1 reads SGHRS; CDR2 reads YFSETQ. The CDR3 has 16 amino acids. V shed 1 base and J shed 2 bases, with 16 bases lying between them.

This clonotype was found a few times. V is TRBV20-1 and J is TRBJ1-6; D is undetermined. V was pared by 3 bases and J by 5 bases, with 14 bases between. This CDR3 has 15 amino acids. Per the germline V gene, CDR1 is DFQATT and CDR2 is SNEGSKA (reference sequence). The CDR3 sequence is CSASRGSRDNSPLHF. CDR3 bases: TGCAGTGCTAGTCGGGGTAGTCGAGATAATTCACCCCTCCACTTT.

This clonotype was counted a few times. The chain carries TRBV6-6 and TRBJ2-1; D unresolved. This CDR3 region has 15 residues. In germline, CDR1 is MNHNY, CDR2 SVGAGI (reference sequence). V was cut by 2 bases and J by 0 bases, with 8 bases left in between. The CDR3 here is CASSYGSTSYNEQFF. The CDR3 DNA reads as TGTGCCAGCAGTTACGGCAGTACCTCCTACAATGAGCAGTTCTTC.

The sample holds a few counts of this clonotype. This chain connects TRBV4-1 to TRBJ2-3; 9 positions match TRBD2. Losses at the gene ends were 6 bases for V and 3 bases for J; bases not matched to a gene: 13. The germline V gene encodes CDR1 MGHRA and CDR2 YSYEKL. This CDR3 has 17 residues. CDR3 coding DNA: TGCGCCAGCAGGGGTGTTGGCGGGGGGGAAGTGACAGATACGCAGTATTTT. Protein product: CASRGVGGGEVTDTQYF.

In this sample, this clonotype turned up many times. The chain employs TRBV6-6 and TRBJ2-3; tentatively, D is TRBD1 (5 bases). Germline-derived CDR1 and CDR2 are MNHNY and SVGAGI (reference sequence). This CDR3 comprises 15 residues. V was trimmed by 2 bases and J by 3 bases, leaving 12 bases between them. The CDR3 loop is CASSYQGSRTDTQYF. DNA for the CDR3: TGTGCCAGCAGTTACCAGGGCTCAAGGACAGATACGCAGTATTTT.

This clonotype was seen a handful of times. The chain links TRBV7-2 to TRBJ2-4, with D tentatively TRBD2 (5 bases). The CDR3 is 14 residues long. Trimming took 8 bases from V and 4 from J, leaving 15 bases between them. Germline CDR1 and CDR2: SGHTA and FQGNSA. The CDR3 is CASGSREIKNIQYF. In DNA, the CDR3 is TGTGCCAGCGGCTCCCGGGAAATAAAAAACATTCAGTACTTC.

The CDR3: CASSLELSGFEQYF. CDR3 DNA sequence: TGTGCCAGCAGCTTAGAATTATCGGGCTTCGAGCAGTACTTC. The gene calls are TRBV11-2 and TRBJ2-7, with D uncertain. Germline CDR1 is SGHAT and CDR2 is FQNNGV. The V gene lost 0 bases and the J gene lost 6 bases, with 12 bases spanning the gap. The CDR3 has 14 residues.

This clonotype showed up just a few times. The chain recombines TRBV20-1 with TRBJ2-5, with D possibly being TRBD1 or TRBD2 (5 bases each). CDR1 is DFQATT and CDR2 is SNEGSKA in the germline V gene (reference sequence). The CDR3 runs to 15 residues. Deletions cut 5 bases from V and 5 bases from J, with 21 bases between. CDR3 nucleotide sequence: TGCAGTGCTCGCCGGGACGTCCGACCTTGGGAGACCCAGTACTTC. This gives the protein CSARRDVRPWETQYF.

In this sample, this clonotype turned up a few times. The J gene is TRBJ2-5, the V gene TRBV9; possibly TRBD2 for D (6 bases). V was cut by 0 bases and J by 2 bases, with 14 bases left in between. The CDR3 spans 16 residues. Germline CDR1 reads SGDLS; CDR2 reads YYNGEE. As DNA, the CDR3 is TGTGCCAGCAGCGTAGCGCTCGGGGGAGCACAAGAGACCCAGTACTTC. Residues: CASSVALGGAQETQYF.

The V gene is TRBV12-3 or TRBV12-4, the J gene TRBJ1-1; no definite D call. Trimming left V 4 bases short and J 4 bases short, with 25 bases between. The CDR3 is 18 amino acids. The chain's CDR3 is CASSSPRALTARPTEAFF. As DNA, the CDR3 is TGTGCCAGCAGTTCCCCCCGAGCTCTAACGGCCCGCCCCACTGAAGCTTTCTTT.

This clonotype was detected only a few times. V and J are TRBV25-1 and TRBJ2-7; D possibly corresponds to TRBD1 (5 bases). Trimming cost V 4 bases and J 5 bases, with 12 bases left between them. Germline values: CDR1 MGHDK, CDR2 SYGVNS. The CDR3 extends over 13 amino acids. The CDR3 nucleotides read TGTGCCAGCAGTGGGGGCCATCTGAACGAGCAGTACTTC. Its translation: CASSGGHLNEQYF.